This section outlines one T cell receptor (beta chain) sequence together with its context. Trimming pared 0 bases from V and 8 bases from J, leaving 12 bases between. From germline, CDR1 is SGDLS and CDR2 YYNGEE. The CDR3 is 14 residues long. Most PBMC samples had 480 ng input DNA in six replicates. Profiling relied on immunoSEQ multiplex PCR, and the TCRdb table lists in-frame clones only, not all of them. The table includes fewer than 20,000 clones, 64% detected once. These newly diagnosed stage II-IVA oral cavity squamous cell carcinoma patients had no prior systemic or radiation treatment. PBMCs were not maintained or expanded in culture before analysis. This sample is drawn from a study of neoadjuvant anti-PD-1 for oral cavity cancer. Study-wide context: Around day 43, patients without progression received a fourth nivolumab dose before surgery.

The clonotype originates from a person between 40 and 85 years old with oral cavity squamous cell carcinoma. The chain couples TRBV9 to TRBJ2-1, with D maybe TRBD1 (6 bases). This specimen consisted of PBMCs, obtained before nivolumab (anti-PD-1) treatment. The DNA for the CDR3 is TGTGCCAGCAGCGTAGGGGGGACAAACGATGAGCAGTTCTTC. This gives the protein CASSVGGTNDEQFF.